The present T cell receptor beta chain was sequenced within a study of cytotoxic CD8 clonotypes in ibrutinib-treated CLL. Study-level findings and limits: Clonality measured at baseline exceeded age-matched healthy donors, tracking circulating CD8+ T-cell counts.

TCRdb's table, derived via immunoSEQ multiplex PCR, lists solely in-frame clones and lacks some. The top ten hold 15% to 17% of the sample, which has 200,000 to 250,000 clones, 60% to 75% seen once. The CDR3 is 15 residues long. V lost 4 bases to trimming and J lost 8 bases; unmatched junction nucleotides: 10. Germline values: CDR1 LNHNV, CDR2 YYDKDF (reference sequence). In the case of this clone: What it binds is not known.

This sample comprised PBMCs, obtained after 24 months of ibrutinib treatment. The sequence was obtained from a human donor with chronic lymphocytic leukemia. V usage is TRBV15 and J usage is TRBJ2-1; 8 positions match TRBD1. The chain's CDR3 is CATSTARTGPDEQFF. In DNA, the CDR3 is TGTGCCACCAGCACGGCGAGGACAGGGCCGGATGAGCAGTTCTTC.